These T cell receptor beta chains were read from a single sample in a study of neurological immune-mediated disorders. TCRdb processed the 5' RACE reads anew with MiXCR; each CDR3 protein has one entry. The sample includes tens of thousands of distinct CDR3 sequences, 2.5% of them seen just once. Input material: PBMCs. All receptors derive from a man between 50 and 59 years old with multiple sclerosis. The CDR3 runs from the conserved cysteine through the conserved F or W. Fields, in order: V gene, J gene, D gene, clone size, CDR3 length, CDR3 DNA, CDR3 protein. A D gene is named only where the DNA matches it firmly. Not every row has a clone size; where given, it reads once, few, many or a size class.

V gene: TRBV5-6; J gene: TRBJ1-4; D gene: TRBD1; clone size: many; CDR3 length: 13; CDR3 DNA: TGTGCCAGCAGCTTGGGGGGACAGGAAAAACTGTTTTTT; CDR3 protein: CASSLGGQEKLFF
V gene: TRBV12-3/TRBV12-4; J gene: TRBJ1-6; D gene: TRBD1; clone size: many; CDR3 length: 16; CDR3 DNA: TGTGCCAGCAGTATCGGCGACAGGGGGCTCGGTTCACCCCTCCACTTT; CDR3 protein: CASSIGDRGLGSPLHF
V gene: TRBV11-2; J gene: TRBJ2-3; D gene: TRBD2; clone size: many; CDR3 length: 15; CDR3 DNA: TGTGCCAGCAGCAAAGGAGTAGCGGGGACAGATACGCAGTATTTT; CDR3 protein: CASSKGVAGTDTQYF
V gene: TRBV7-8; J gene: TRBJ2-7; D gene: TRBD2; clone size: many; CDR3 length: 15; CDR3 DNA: TGTGCCAGCAGCTTAGGTGGTAGCGGGGGTTACGAGCAGTACTTC; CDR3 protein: CASSLGGSGGYEQYF
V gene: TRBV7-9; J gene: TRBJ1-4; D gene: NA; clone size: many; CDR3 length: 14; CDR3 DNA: TGTGCCAGCAGCTCCCTTACTCCCGGGGAAAAACTGTTTTTT; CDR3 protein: CASSSLTPGEKLFF
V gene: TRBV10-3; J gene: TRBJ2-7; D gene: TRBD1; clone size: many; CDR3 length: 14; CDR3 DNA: TGTGCCATCAGGGGGACAGGGGGAAGCTACGAGCAGTACTTC; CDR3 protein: CAIRGTGGSYEQYF
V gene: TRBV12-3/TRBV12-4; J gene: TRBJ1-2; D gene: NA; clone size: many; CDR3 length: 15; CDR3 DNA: TGTGCCAGCAGTCCGACCCAAACAGGGAGCTATGGCTACACCTTC; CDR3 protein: CASSPTQTGSYGYTF
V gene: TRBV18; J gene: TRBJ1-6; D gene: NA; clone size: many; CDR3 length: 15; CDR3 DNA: TGTGCCAGCTCACCACCGGACTCCCGGGGCGGACCCCTCCACTTT; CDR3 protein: CASSPPDSRGGPLHF
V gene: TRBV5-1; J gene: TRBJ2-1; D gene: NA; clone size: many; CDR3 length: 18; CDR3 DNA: TGCGCCAGCACTCCGTACAATGCTCAGGGGAAGCCCTACAATGAGCAGTTCTTC; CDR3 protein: CASTPYNAQGKPYNEQFF
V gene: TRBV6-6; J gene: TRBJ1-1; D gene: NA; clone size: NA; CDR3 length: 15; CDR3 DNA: TGTGCCAGCGGACCCGAGACAGTGTTGAACACTGAAGCTTTCTTT; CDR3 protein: CASGPETVLNTEAFF
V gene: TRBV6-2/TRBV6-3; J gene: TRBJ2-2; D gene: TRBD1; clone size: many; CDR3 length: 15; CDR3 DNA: TGTGCCAGCAGTTACAGGCAGGGGGCCACCGGGGAGCTGTTTTTT; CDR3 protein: CASSYRQGATGELFF
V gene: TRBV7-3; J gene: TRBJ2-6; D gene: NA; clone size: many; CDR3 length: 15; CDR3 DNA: TGTGCCAGCAGCGACAGAAACTCTGGGGCCAACGTCCTGACTTTC; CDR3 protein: CASSDRNSGANVLTF
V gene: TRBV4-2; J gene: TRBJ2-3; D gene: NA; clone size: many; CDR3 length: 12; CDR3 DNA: TGTGCCAGCAGCCCTACCGGGAATGCGCAGTATTTT; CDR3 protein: CASSPTGNAQYF
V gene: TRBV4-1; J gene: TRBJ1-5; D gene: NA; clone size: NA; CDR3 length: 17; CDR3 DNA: TGCGCCAACAGCCAAGAGGAAAGCAGTTATAGCAATCAGCCCCAGAATTTT; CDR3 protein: CANSQEESSYSNQPQNF
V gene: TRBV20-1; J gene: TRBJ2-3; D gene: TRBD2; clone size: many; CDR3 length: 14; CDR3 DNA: TGCAGTGCTAGGGCGGGGGGGTACAGAGATACGCAGTATTTT; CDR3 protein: CSARAGGYRDTQYF
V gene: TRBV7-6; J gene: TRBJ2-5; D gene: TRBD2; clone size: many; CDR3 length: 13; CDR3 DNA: TGTGCCAGCTTAGCGGGGGGTTCTGAGACCCAGTACTTC; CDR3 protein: CASLAGGSETQYF
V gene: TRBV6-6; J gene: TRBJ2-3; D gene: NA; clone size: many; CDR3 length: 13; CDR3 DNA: TGTGCCAGCAGGGGGGGATACACAGATACGCAGTATTTT; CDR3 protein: CASRGGYTDTQYF
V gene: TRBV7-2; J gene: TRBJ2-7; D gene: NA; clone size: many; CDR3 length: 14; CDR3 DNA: TGTGCCAGCAGCTCCGGCGGGGTCTTCTACGAGCAGTACTTC; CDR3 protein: CASSSGGVFYEQYF
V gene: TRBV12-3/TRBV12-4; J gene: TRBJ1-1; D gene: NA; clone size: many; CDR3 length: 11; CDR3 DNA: TGTGCCAGCAGTTTTTTCGGATTAGCTTTCTTT; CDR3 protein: CASSFFGLAFF
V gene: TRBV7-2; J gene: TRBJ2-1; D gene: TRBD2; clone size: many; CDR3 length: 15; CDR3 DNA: TGTGCCAGCAGCTTCCCTGGGACTAGCGGGTATGAGCAGTTCTTC; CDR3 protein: CASSFPGTSGYEQFF
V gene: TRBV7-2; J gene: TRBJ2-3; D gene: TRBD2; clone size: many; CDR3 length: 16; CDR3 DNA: TGTGCCAGCAGCTTAGCCCCAGCGGGGACCTCCCGTACGCAGTATTTT; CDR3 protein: CASSLAPAGTSRTQYF
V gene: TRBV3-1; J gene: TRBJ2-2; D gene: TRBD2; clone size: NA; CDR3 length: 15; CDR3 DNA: TGTGCCAGTCGAAGGACTAGCGGTTTCACCGGGGAGCTGTTTTTT; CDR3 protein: CASRRTSGFTGELFF
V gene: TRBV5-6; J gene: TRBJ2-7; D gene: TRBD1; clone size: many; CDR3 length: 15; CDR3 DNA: TGTGCCAGCAGCTTCGTCGACAGGGCTTCGCGAGAGCAGTACTTC; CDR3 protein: CASSFVDRASREQYF
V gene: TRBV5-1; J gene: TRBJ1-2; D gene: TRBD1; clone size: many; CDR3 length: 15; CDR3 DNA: TGCGCCAGCAGCTTGAACCGGGACAGGACTTATGGCTACACCTTC; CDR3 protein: CASSLNRDRTYGYTF
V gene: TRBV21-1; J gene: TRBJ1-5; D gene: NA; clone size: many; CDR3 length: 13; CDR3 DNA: TGTGCCAGCAGCACACAGGGGAATCAGCCCCAGCATTTT; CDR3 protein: CASSTQGNQPQHF
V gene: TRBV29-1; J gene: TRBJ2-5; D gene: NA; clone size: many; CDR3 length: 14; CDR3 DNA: TGCAGCGTTGCTCTGGAGGGCAGAAAAGAGACCCAGTACTTC; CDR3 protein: CSVALEGRKETQYF
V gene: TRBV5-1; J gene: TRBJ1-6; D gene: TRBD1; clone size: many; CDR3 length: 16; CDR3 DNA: TGCGCCAGCAGCTTCAGGGGCCGACAGGGAAATTCACCCCTCAACTTT; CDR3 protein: CASSFRGRQGNSPLNF
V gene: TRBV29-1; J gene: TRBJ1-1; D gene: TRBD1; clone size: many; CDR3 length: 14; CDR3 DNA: TGCAGCGTTCCCCGGGACAGGGTAAACGCTGAAGCTTTCTTT; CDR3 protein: CSVPRDRVNAEAFF
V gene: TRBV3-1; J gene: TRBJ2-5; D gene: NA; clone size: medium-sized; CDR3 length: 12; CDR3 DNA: TGTGCCAGCAGCACCGATGGGCCAGTCCGTGACTTC; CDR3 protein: CASSTDGPVRDF
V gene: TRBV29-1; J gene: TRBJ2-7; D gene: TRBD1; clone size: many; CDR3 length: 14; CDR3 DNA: TGCAGCGTTGGGGGGACAGGGCTTGGGAACGAGCAGTACTTC; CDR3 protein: CSVGGTGLGNEQYF
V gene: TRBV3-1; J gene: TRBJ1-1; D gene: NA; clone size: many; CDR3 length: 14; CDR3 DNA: TGTGCCAGCAGCCAAGAGAGGCGCCGCACTGAAGCTTTCTTT; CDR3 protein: CASSQERRRTEAFF
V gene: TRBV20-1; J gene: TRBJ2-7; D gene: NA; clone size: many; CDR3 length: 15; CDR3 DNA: TGCAGTGCTAGCCTTGAGGGGACGGGGACCTACGAGCAGTACTTC; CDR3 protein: CSASLEGTGTYEQYF
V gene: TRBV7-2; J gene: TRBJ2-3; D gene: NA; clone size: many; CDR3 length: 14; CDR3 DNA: TGTGCCAGCAGCCCCGCAGGGGGGCCAAATTCGCAGTATTTT; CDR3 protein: CASSPAGGPNSQYF
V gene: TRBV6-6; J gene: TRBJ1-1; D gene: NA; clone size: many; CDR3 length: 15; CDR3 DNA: TGTGCCAGCAGTTACTCGCGGCAGGGAGTCACTGAAGCTTTCTTT; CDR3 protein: CASSYSRQGVTEAFF
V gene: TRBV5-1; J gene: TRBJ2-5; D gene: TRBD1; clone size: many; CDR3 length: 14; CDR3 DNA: TGCGCCAGCAGCTTGGTGGACAGGCGGGAGACCCAGTACTTC; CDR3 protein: CASSLVDRRETQYF
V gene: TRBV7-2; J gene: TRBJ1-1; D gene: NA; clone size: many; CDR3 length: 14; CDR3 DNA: TGTGCCAGCAGCTTAGTTTCCGTTGGCACTGAAGCTTTCTTT; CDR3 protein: CASSLVSVGTEAFF
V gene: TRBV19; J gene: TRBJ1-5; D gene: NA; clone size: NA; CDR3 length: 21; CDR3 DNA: TGTGCCAGTAGTGGGGTCGGACATCGAGGGCCCAGGGAGTATAGCAATCAGCCCCAGCATTTT; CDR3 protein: CASSGVGHRGPREYSNQPQHF
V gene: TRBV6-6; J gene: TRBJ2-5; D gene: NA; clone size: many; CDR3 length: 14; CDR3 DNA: TGTGCCAGCAGTTATGCAGGGATGGGAGAGACCCAGTACTTC; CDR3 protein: CASSYAGMGETQYF
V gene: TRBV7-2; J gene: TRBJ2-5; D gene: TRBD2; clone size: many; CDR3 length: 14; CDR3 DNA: TGTGCCAGCAGAGGACTAGCGCGCCAAGAGACCCAGTACTTC; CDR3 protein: CASRGLARQETQYF
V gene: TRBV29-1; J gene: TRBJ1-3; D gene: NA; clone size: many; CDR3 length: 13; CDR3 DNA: TGCAGCGCATCCGGGGCATCCTACGGCACCATATATTTT; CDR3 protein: CSASGASYGTIYF
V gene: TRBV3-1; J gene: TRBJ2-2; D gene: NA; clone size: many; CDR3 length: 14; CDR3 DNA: TGTGCCAGCAGCCCAATCGGGTATGCCGGGGAGCTGTTTTTT; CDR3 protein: CASSPIGYAGELFF
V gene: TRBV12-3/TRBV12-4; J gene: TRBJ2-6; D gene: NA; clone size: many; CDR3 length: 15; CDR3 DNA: TGTGCCAGCAGTTCCGACAGCTCTGGGGCCAACGTCCTGACTTTC; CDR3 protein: CASSSDSSGANVLTF